Shown below are 18 T cell receptor beta chains from a single sample sequenced in a study of T cells after yellow fever vaccination. TCRdb re-derived calls from the 5' RACE reads in MiXCR, one entry per CDR3 protein. Seen here are 90,000 to 130,000 distinct CDR3 sequences, more than 7.5% observed once, and the top ten hold around 25%. The sequencing used CD8+ T cells sorted from PBMCs, collected 45 days after the yellow fever booster vaccination. These receptors were obtained from a man younger than 45 who received the YFV17D yellow fever vaccine.

This clonotype occurred many times. The rearrangement uses TRBV29-1 and TRBJ2-7, with TRBD2 matching over 14 bases. CDR1 SQVTM and CDR2 ANQGSEA come from the germline V gene. The junction had 5 bases not matched to a gene; V was cut back by 6 bases and J by 4 bases. This CDR3 contains 14 residues. CDR3: CSVQGTSGSYEQYF. The CDR3 DNA sequence: TGCAGCGTCCAAGGGACTAGCGGGAGTTACGAGCAGTACTTC.

This clonotype has ten or more counts. The V call is TRBV7-6, the J call TRBJ2-2; 9 bases match TRBD2. J gave up 3 bases and V 6 bases, and 5 bases lay outside the gene matches. From germline, CDR1 is SGHVS and CDR2 FNYEAQ. The CDR3 consists of 15 residues. This chain's CDR3 is CASSSSGTDTGELFF. The CDR3 DNA follows: TGTGCCAGCAGTTCTAGCGGGACGGACACCGGGGAGCTGTTTTTT.

Many counts were recorded for this clonotype. The J gene is TRBJ2-3, the V gene TRBV24-1; 8 bases map to TRBD1. Germline lookup yields CDR1 KGHDR and CDR2 SFDVKD. The CDR3 extends over 16 amino acids. J was trimmed by 4 bases and V by 1 base; bases with no gene match: 6. The CDR3 DNA reads as TGTGCCACCAGTGATTTCCGGACAGGGTCGGCAGATACGCAGTATTTT. This gives the protein CATSDFRTGSADTQYF.

This clonotype was observed at least ten times. This rearrangement joins TRBV6-5 to TRBJ2-1, with D unresolved. This CDR3 contains 12 residues. With 4 bases removed from V and 5 bases from J, the gap between germline ends came to 6 bases. The germline V gene has CDR1 MNHEY and CDR2 SVGAGI. CDR3 nucleotide sequence: TGTGCCAGCAGTTCCAGCAACAATGAGCAGTTCTTC. Encoded protein: CASSSSNNEQFF.

This clonotype was found many times. The CDR3 bases are TGTGCCAGCAGCCCCAGCCCAGGGGATACGCAGTATTTT. Its protein product is CASSPSPGDTQYF. The chain employs TRBV9 and TRBJ2-3, with D perhaps matching TRBD1 (5 bases). V was shortened by 4 bases and J by 6 bases, with 12 bases between the two germline ends. Germline CDR1 and CDR2: SGDLS and YYNGEE. The CDR3 covers 13 residues.

This clonotype has more than one count but fewer than ten. The junction shows a germline mismatch at one end, possibly a read error. V gene TRBV4-3 combines with J gene TRBJ2-7; possible D gene TRBD1, 5 bases. Germline CDR1 is LGHNA and CDR2 is YSLEER. The CDR3 covers 11 residues. CDR3 bases: TGCGCCAGCAGCCAAGGGACAAGTGTAACTTTC. Encoded protein: CASSQGTSVTF.

This clonotype was detected ten times or more. The chain employs TRBV29-1 and TRBJ2-3, with D tentatively TRBD1 (6 bases). CDR3 length: 14 residues. Germline CDR1 SQVTM, CDR2 ANQGSEA. With 3 bases removed from V and 4 bases from J, the gap between germline ends came to 14 bases. In DNA, the CDR3 is TGCAGCGTTGACTCAAATAAGGGGGCAGATACGCAGTATTTT. Translating it yields CSVDSNKGADTQYF.

There are many counts of this clonotype. The rearrangement uses TRBV29-1 and TRBJ1-2; D remains ambiguous. CDR3 length: 13 residues. Trimming took off 2 bases at V and 2 bases at J, with 9 bases between the two ends. CDR1 SQVTM and CDR2 ANQGSEA come from the germline V gene. CDR3 in amino acids: CSVERQENYGYTF. In DNA form, the CDR3 reads TGCAGCGTTGAAAGACAAGAAAACTATGGCTACACCTTC.

This clonotype has ten or more counts. The chain couples TRBV6-5 to TRBJ2-2; no clear D. The V gene lost 4 bases and the J gene lost 1 base, with 13 bases spanning the gap. The CDR3 extends over 16 amino acids. Germline V gene data show CDR1 as MNHEY and CDR2 as SVGAGI. CDR3 DNA: TGTGCCAGCAGTTCGATAGAGGCGGTGAACACCGGGGAGCTGTTTTTT. Protein product: CASSSIEAVNTGELFF.

This clonotype was recorded a few times. The chain links TRBV30 to TRBJ1-1, with D perhaps TRBD1 (5 bases). With 4 bases removed from V and 5 bases from J, the gap between germline ends came to 11 bases. CDR1 is GTSNPN, CDR2 SVGIG, per germline (reference sequence). The CDR3 has 12 residues. The CDR3 reads CAWNGGSTEAFF. Written as DNA, the CDR3 is TGTGCCTGGAATGGGGGGTCGACTGAAGCTTTCTTT.

The J gene is TRBJ2-7, the V gene TRBV4-1; D possibly uses TRBD1 or TRBD2 (5 bases each). The CDR3 has 14 amino acids. Germline V gene sequence: CDR1 MGHRA, CDR2 YSYEKL. The V end was cut by 3 bases, the J end by 3 bases, with 12 bases between. This CDR3 reads CASSHGTPYYEQYF. The CDR3 DNA reads TGCGCCAGCAGCCACGGGACCCCGTACTACGAGCAGTACTTC.

The chain has TRBV7-6 and TRBJ2-5; 7 positions agree with TRBD1. V gave up 5 bases and J gave up 0 bases; unmatched junction bases: 6. The CDR3 contains 15 residues. Germline CDR1 is SGHVS and CDR2 is FNYEAQ. CDR3 in DNA: TGTGCCAGCAGCATAGGGACAGACTACCAAGAGACCCAGTACTTC. It yields the protein CASSIGTDYQETQYF.

This clonotype was seen repeatedly, ten times or more. V and J are TRBV27 and TRBJ2-1; perhaps TRBD1 as D (6 bases). V shed 0 bases and J shed 4 bases, with 13 bases lying between them. Looked up from germline, CDR1 is MNHEY and CDR2 is SMNVEV (reference sequence). The length of the CDR3 is 16 residues. The CDR3 region is CASSLSPGTQYNEQFF. The DNA for the CDR3 is TGTGCCAGCAGTTTATCCCCCGGGACACAATACAATGAGCAGTTCTTC.

The chain is built from TRBV27 and TRBJ2-7; perhaps TRBD1 as D (6 bases). V was clipped by 3 bases and J by 2 bases, with 14 bases between them. There are 15 residues in the CDR3. Germline lookup yields CDR1 MNHEY and CDR2 SMNVEV (reference sequence). CDR3 coding DNA: TGTGCCAGCAGTTTGGGGGCCCCGGAGACCTACGAGCAGTACTTC. Its protein is CASSLGAPETYEQYF.

As to this clonotype: With a much larger clone just one base away, this may be a read error. This chain uses TRBV28 with TRBJ2-5, with 9 nucleotides matching TRBD1. J was trimmed by 4 bases and V by 6 bases; bases with no gene match: 9. Germline V lookup: CDR1 MDHEN, CDR2 SYDVKM. The CDR3 loop spans 15 amino acids. CDR3 sequence (DNA): TGTGCCAGCAGGCGGGGACAGGGCTATCCAGAGACCCAGTACTTC. Amino acids: CASRRGQGYPETQYF.

This clonotype was counted a few times. The CDR3 spells CASSEFAGTSGYNEQFF. CDR3 bases: TGCGCCAGCAGTGAGTTCGCCGGGACTAGCGGCTACAATGAGCAGTTCTTC. The chain couples TRBV10-2 to TRBJ2-1, with 11 bases lining up with TRBD2. The germline CDR1 and CDR2 sequences are WSHSY and SAAADI. V was clipped by 1 base and J by 3 bases; unmatched bases: 5. The CDR3 consists of 17 residues.

The chain joins TRBV5-1 to TRBJ2-5; TRBD2 matches at 10 bases. Germline V lookup: CDR1 SGHRS, CDR2 YFSETQ. The CDR3 is made up of 15 amino acids. Trimming took 2 bases from V and 3 from J; bases not matched to a gene: 4. CDR3 DNA sequence: TGCGCCAGCAGCTTCGGGCTAGCGGGAGAAGAGACCCAGTACTTC. Its translation is CASSFGLAGEETQYF.

The rearrangement joins TRBV7-6 to TRBJ2-7; D not resolved. The CDR3 runs 15 residues. CDR1 and CDR2 (germline): SGHVS, FNYEAQ. The V end lost 2 bases, the J end lost 2 bases, and 13 bases lay between the germline ends. Here the CDR3 reads CASSLSAGLPYEQYF. CDR3 DNA: TGTGCCAGCAGCTTATCCGCCGGGCTACCCTACGAGCAGTACTTC. The whole variable domain, remainder taken from reference TRBV7-6 and TRBJ2-7, is GAGVSQSPRYKVTKRGQDVALRCDPISGHVSLYWYRQALGQGPEFLTYFNYEAQQDKSGLPNDRFSAERPEGSISTLTIQRTEQRDSAMYRCASSLSAGLPYEQYFGPGTRLTVT.